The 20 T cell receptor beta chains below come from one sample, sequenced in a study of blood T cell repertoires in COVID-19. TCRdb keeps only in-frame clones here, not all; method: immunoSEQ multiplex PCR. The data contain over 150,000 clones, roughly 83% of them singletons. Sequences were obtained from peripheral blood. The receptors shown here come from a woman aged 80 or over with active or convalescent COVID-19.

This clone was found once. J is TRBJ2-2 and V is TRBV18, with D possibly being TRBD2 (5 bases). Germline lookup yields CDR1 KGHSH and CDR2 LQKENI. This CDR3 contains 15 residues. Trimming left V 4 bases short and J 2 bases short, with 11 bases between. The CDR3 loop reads CASSLNGGNTGELFF. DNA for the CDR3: TGTGCCAGCTCACTTAACGGAGGAAACACCGGGGAGCTGTTTTTT.

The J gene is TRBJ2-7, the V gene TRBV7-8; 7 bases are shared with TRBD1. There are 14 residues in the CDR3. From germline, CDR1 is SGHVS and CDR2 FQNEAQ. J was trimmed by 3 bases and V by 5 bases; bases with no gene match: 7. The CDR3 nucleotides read TGTGCCAGCAGCGCCGACAGGGTACTCTACGAGCAGTACTTC. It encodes CASSADRVLYEQYF.

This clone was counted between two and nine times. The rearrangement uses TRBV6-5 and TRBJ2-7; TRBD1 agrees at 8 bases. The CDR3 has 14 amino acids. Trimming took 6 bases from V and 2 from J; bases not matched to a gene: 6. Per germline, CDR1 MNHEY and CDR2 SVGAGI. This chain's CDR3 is CASSAGDRTYEQYF. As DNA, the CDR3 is TGTGCCAGCAGCGCCGGGGACAGGACCTACGAGCAGTACTTC.

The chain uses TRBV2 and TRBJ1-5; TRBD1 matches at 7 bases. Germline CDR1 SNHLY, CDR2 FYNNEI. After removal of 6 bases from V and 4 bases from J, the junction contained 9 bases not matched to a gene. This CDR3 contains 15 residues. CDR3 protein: CASRPYGTENQPQHF. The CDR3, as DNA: TGTGCCAGCAGGCCCTATGGGACAGAGAATCAGCCCCAGCATTTT.

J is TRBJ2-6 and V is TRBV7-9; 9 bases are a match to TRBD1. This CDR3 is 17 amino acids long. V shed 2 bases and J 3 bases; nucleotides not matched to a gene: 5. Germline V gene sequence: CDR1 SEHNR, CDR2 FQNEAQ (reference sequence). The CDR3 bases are TGTGCCAGCAGCTTACCACAGGGGGCTAATGGGGCCAACGTCCTGACTTTC. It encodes CASSLPQGANGANVLTF.

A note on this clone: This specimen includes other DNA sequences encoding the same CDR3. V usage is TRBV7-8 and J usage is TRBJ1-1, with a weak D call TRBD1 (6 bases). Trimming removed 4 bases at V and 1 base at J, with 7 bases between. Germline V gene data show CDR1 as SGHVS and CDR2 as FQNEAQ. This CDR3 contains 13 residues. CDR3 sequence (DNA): TGTGCCAGCAGCTCACAGGGGAACACTGAAGCTTTCTTT. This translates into CASSSQGNTEAFF.

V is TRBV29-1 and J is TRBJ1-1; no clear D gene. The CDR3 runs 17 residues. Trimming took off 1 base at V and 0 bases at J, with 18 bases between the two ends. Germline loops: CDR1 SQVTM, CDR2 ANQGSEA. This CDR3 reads CSVEGLEADLMNTEAFF. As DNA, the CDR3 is TGCAGCGTTGAAGGTCTTGAGGCAGACCTCATGAACACTGAAGCTTTCTTT. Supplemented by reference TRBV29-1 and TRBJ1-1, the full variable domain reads SAVISQKPSRDICQRGTSLTIQCQVDSQVTMMFWYRQQPGQSLTLIATANQGSEATYESGFVIDKFPISRPNLTFSTLTVSNMSPEDSSIYLCSVEGLEADLMNTEAFFGQGTRLTVV.

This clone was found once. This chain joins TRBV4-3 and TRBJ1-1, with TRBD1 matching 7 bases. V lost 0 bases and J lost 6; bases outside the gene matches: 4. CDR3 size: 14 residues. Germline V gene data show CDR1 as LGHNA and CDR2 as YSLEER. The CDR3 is CASSQESGGSEAFF. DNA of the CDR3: TGCGCCAGCAGCCAAGAGTCAGGGGGTTCTGAAGCTTTCTTT.

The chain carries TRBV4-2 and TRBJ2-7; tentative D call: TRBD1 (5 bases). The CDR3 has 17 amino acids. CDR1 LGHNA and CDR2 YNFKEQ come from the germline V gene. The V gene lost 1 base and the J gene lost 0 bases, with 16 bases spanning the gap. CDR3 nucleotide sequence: TGTGCCAGCAGCCAAGCCCCAGGGCGCATCAGCTCCTACGAGCAGTACTTC. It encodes CASSQAPGRISSYEQYF.

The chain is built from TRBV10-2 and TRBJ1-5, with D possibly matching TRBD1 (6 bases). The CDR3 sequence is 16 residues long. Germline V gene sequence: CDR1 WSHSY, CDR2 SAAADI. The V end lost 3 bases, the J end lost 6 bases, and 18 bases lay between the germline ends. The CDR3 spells CASSDVQGRDAQPQHF. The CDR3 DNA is TGCGCCAGCAGTGATGTGCAGGGGAGGGACGCTCAGCCCCAGCATTTT.

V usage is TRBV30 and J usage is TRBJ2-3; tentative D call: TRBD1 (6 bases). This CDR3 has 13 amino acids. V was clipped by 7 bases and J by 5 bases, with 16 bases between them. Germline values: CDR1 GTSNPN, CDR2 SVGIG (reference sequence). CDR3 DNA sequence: TGTGCCTTTTCTACAGGGCAGGGAGATACGCAGTATTTT. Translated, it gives CAFSTGQGDTQYF.

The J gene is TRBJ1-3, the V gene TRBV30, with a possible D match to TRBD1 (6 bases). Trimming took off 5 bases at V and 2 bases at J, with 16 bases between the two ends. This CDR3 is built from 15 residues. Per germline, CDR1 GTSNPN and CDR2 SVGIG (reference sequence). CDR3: CAWGGRNSAGNTIYF. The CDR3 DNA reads TGTGCCTGGGGGGGGCGCAACTCGGCTGGAAACACCATATATTTT.

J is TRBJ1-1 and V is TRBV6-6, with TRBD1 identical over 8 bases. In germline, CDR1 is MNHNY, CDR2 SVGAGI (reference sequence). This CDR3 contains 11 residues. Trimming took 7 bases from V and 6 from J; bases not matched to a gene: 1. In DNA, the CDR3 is TGTGCCAGCACGGACAGGGCTGAAGCTTTCTTT. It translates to CASTDRAEAFF.

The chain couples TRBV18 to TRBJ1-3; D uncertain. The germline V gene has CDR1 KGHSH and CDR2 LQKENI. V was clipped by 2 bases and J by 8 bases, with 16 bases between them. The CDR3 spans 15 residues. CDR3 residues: CASSPRLAEGDTIYF. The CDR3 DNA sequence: TGTGCCAGCTCACCAAGGTTAGCAGAAGGCGACACCATATATTTT.

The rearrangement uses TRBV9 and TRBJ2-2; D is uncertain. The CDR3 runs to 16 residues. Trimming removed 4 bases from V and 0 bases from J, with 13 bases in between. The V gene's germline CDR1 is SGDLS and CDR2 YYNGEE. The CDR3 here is CASSPRGVSNTGELFF. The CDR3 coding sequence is TGTGCCAGCAGCCCGCGTGGAGTTTCGAACACCGGGGAGCTGTTTTTT.

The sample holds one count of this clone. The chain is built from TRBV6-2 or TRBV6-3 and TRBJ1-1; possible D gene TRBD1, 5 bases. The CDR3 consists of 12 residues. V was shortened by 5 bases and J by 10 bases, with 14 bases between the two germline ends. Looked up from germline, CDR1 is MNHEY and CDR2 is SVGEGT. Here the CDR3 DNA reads TGTGCCAGCAGTCAATCCGCGGGGGGAGCTTTCTTT. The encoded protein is CASSQSAGGAFF.

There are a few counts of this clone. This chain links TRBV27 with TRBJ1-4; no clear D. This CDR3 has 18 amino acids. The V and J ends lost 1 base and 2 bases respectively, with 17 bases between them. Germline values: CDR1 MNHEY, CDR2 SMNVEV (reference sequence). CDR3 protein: CASSLWANSGGTNEKLFF. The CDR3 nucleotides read TGTGCCAGCAGTTTATGGGCCAACTCCGGAGGGACTAATGAAAAACTGTTTTTT.

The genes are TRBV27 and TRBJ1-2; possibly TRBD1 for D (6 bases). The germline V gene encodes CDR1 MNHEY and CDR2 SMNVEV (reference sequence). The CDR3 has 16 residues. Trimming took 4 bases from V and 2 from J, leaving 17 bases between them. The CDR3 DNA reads TGTGCCAGCAGTTCCGCCCGGGGGGCGCTGAACTATGGCTACACCTTC. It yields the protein CASSSARGALNYGYTF.

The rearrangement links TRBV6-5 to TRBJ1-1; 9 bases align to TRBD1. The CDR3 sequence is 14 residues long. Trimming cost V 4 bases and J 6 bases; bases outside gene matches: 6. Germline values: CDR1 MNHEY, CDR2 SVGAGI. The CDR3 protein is CASSFYTGGSEAFF. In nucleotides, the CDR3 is TGTGCCAGCAGTTTCTACACAGGGGGCTCTGAAGCTTTCTTT.

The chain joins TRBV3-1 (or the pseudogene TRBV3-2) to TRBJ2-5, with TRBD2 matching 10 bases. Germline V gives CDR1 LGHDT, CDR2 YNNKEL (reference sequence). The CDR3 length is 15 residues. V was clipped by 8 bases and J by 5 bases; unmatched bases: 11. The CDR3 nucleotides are TGTGCCAGCGGTCGAAGCGGGGGGGCCGGGGAGACCCAGTACTTC. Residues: CASGRSGGAGETQYF.